This passage covers 21 T cell receptor beta chains from one sample sequenced in a study of CD8 T cells in ankylosing spondylitis. In TCRdb, the 5' RACE reads were re-called with MiXCR into one record per CDR3 protein. The table has some 140,000 distinct CDR3 sequences, approximately 8.4% seen once. The sample taken for sequencing was synovial fluid, either unsorted or a sorted T cell fraction (not recorded which). The receptors stem from a male donor with ankylosing spondylitis.

This clonotype was detected a few times. V gene TRBV6-1 combines with J gene TRBJ2-3, with TRBD2 as a possible D gene (6 bases). V was clipped by 8 bases and J by 3 bases, with 18 bases between them. From germline, CDR1 is MNHNS and CDR2 SASEGT. This CDR3 spans 15 amino acids. The CDR3 nucleotides read TGTGCCAGCGCAACAGATGGGCTAGCGACAGATACGCAGTATTTT. It codes for CASATDGLATDTQYF.

This clonotype came up many times. The chain carries TRBV20-1 and TRBJ1-4, with TRBD1 identical over 7 bases. Germline loops: CDR1 DFQATT, CDR2 SNEGSKA (reference sequence). There are 14 residues in the CDR3. The V and J ends lost 4 bases and 6 bases, in that order; junction bases with no gene match: 8. The CDR3 here is CSAINVQGDEKLFF. The CDR3 DNA follows: TGCAGTGCTATTAATGTTCAGGGGGATGAAAAACTGTTTTTT.

This clonotype was found many times. The CDR3 bases are TGTGCCAGCAGCTTGGACAGGGGAAGCCACGTCGCATATTTT. Residues: CASSLDRGSHVAYF. This chain joins TRBV7-2 and TRBJ1-3; 9 bases match TRBD1. Trimming cost V 3 bases and J 15 bases; bases outside gene matches: 12. The CDR3 totals 14 residues. CDR1 is SGHTA and CDR2 is FQGNSA in the germline V gene.

V gene TRBV20-1 combines with J gene TRBJ2-1; maybe TRBD2 (5 bases). V was pared by 0 bases and J by 0 bases, with 9 bases between. There are 15 residues in the CDR3. Germline V gene data show CDR1 as DFQATT and CDR2 as SNEGSKA (reference sequence). The CDR3 nucleotides read TGCAGTGCTAGAGACCCGGGGTTCTCCTACAATGAGCAGTTCTTC. Its translation: CSARDPGFSYNEQFF.

This clonotype came up a few times. The chain employs TRBV5-1 and TRBJ2-1; 9 bases align to TRBD2. V lost 7 bases to trimming and J lost 1 base; unmatched junction nucleotides: 6. This CDR3 spans 15 amino acids. Germline CDR1 and CDR2: SGHRS and YFSETQ. The CDR3 DNA follows: TGCGCCAGCGGGCTAGCGGGAAAGTCCTACAATGAGCAGTTCTTC. Translated: CASGLAGKSYNEQFF.

This clonotype was detected a few times. J is TRBJ1-1 and V is TRBV24-1; maybe TRBD1 (6 bases). The V gene's germline CDR1 is KGHDR and CDR2 SFDVKD. Between the trimmed V and J ends, which lost 4 bases and 12 bases, there was a span of 20 bases. The CDR3 is 14 residues long. The CDR3 coding sequence is TGTGCCACCAGTGACTCTACAGGGTCGGGAAAGACTTTCTTT. Translating it yields CATSDSTGSGKTFF.

The chain recombines TRBV28 with TRBJ1-2; TRBD1 might be the D (5 bases). Germline lookup yields CDR1 MDHEN and CDR2 SYDVKM. The CDR3 consists of 14 residues. V lost 3 bases, J lost 4 bases, and 12 bases lay in between. The CDR3 loop is CASSFLGESYGYTF. The CDR3 coding sequence is TGTGCCAGCAGTTTTTTGGGGGAAAGCTATGGCTACACCTTC.

This clonotype was picked up many times. The rearrangement joins TRBV7-9 to TRBJ2-5, with 7 bases matching TRBD2. After removal of 6 bases from V and 5 bases from J, the junction contained 9 bases not matched to a gene. This CDR3 contains 14 residues. Germline values: CDR1 SEHNR, CDR2 FQNEAQ (reference sequence). In DNA, the CDR3 is TGTGCCAGCAGTCACGGACTAGGTTTGGAGACCCAGTACTTC. Translated, it gives CASSHGLGLETQYF.

The rearrangement links TRBV19 to TRBJ2-2; 7 bases align to TRBD2. The CDR3 sequence is 13 residues long. CDR1 is LNHDA, CDR2 SQIVND, per germline (reference sequence). Losses at the gene ends were 3 bases for V and 7 bases for J; bases not matched to a gene: 2. DNA of the CDR3: TGTGCCAGTAGTATGGGAGGGCTCGGGGAGCTGTTTTTT. Protein product: CASSMGGLGELFF.

This clonotype was counted at least ten times. This chain connects TRBV7-2 to TRBJ2-7; the D gene is possibly TRBD1 (6 bases). The CDR3 runs 16 residues. From germline, CDR1 is SGHTA and CDR2 FQGNSA. The V and J ends lost 4 bases and 3 bases respectively, with 19 bases between them. The CDR3 loop reads CASSSDVTGGYYEQYF. The CDR3 DNA reads as TGTGCCAGCAGCTCCGATGTGACAGGCGGATACTACGAGCAGTACTTC.

This clonotype showed up many times. The chain carries TRBV27 and TRBJ1-6; no clear D gene. Looked up from germline, CDR1 is MNHEY and CDR2 is SMNVEV (reference sequence). V lost 3 bases and J 0 bases, leaving 6 bases between the germline ends. The CDR3 consists of 15 residues. In DNA form, the CDR3 reads TGTGCCAGCAGTTTGGGGAGCTCCTATAATTCACCCCTCCACTTT. This sequence encodes CASSLGSSYNSPLHF.

The chain links TRBV2 to TRBJ2-2; D perhaps matches TRBD2 (5 bases). Germline V gene data show CDR1 as SNHLY and CDR2 as FYNNEI. The length of the CDR3 is 13 residues. Trimming cost V 5 bases and J 6 bases, with 10 bases left between them. The CDR3 nucleotides are TGTGCCAGCAGTTCTAGCTTCCCCGGGGAGCTGTTTTTT. Translation: CASSSSFPGELFF.

This chain links TRBV2 with TRBJ1-5, with TRBD1 matching over 10 bases. Germline V gene sequence: CDR1 SNHLY, CDR2 FYNNEI. The CDR3 runs to 13 residues. J lost 6 bases, V lost 8 bases, and 4 bases had no gene match. The CDR3 nucleotides read TGTGCCAGCGCGCGGGACAGGGGTCAGCCCCAGCATTTT. Translated, it gives CASARDRGQPQHF.

This clonotype was observed a handful of times. This chain links TRBV24-1 with TRBJ1-2; 7 bases align to TRBD1. After removal of 4 bases from V and 4 bases from J, the junction contained 5 bases not matched to a gene. This CDR3 has 14 residues. CDR1 and CDR2 from the germline V gene are KGHDR and SFDVKD. This CDR3 reads CATSDTGTVYGYTF. The DNA of the CDR3 is TGTGCCACCAGTGACACCGGGACAGTCTATGGCTACACCTTC.

This clonotype was observed many times. This chain joins TRBV28 and TRBJ1-4, with 7 bases identical to TRBD1. The CDR3 has 15 amino acids. Germline-derived CDR1 and CDR2 are MDHEN and SYDVKM. The V and J ends lost 5 bases and 4 bases, in that order; junction bases with no gene match: 7. In nucleotides, the CDR3 is TGTGCCAGCAGTCTTGGACAGGCGGTTAATGAAAAACTGTTTTTT. It translates to CASSLGQAVNEKLFF.

At least ten counts were recorded for this clonotype. This sequence joins TRBV5-6 and TRBJ2-1; tentative D call: TRBD1 (5 bases). The ends were cut back, 4 bases at V and 0 bases at J, with 17 bases in the middle. The CDR3 runs 17 residues. Germline lookup yields CDR1 SGHDT and CDR2 YYEEEE. Here the CDR3 reads CASSLTGGASSYNEQFF. The CDR3 region has the DNA TGTGCCAGCAGCCTTACCGGTGGGGCTAGCTCCTACAATGAGCAGTTCTTC.

J is TRBJ1-2 and V is TRBV5-6; 8 positions match TRBD1. CDR1 and CDR2 (germline): SGHDT, YYEEEE. J gave up 4 bases and V 3 bases, and 5 bases lay outside the gene matches. CDR3 size: 14 residues. The CDR3 DNA reads as TGTGCCAGCAGCTATCGACAGGGGTTCTATGGCTACACCTTC. It codes for CASSYRQGFYGYTF.

V and J are TRBV7-8 and TRBJ2-7; 8 bases map to TRBD1. The germline CDR1 and CDR2 sequences are SGHVS and FQNEAQ. The trim removed 1 base at V and 3 bases at J, leaving 8 bases unmatched. The CDR3 has 16 residues. This chain's CDR3 is CASSLDTGRGRYEQYF. As DNA, the CDR3 is TGTGCCAGCAGCTTAGATACTGGCAGGGGGCGCTACGAGCAGTACTTC.

This clonotype was seen at least ten times. The rearrangement uses TRBV5-1 and TRBJ2-7, with D possibly being TRBD1 (6 bases). This CDR3 contains 15 residues. From germline, CDR1 is SGHRS and CDR2 YFSETQ. The V end was cut by 1 base, the J end by 6 bases, with 17 bases between. CDR3 in DNA: TGCGCCAGCAGCTTGTCTGCAGGGGAGTGGACCGAGCAGTACTTC. It is translated as CASSLSAGEWTEQYF.

This clonotype was recorded many times. This chain joins TRBV7-6 and TRBJ2-7, with D possibly matching TRBD2 (6 bases). The CDR3 contains 15 residues. Germline V gene sequence: CDR1 SGHVS, CDR2 FNYEAQ. V dropped 1 base and J dropped 0 bases, with 10 bases sitting between them. The CDR3 is CASSLDGGSSYEQYF. The DNA for the CDR3 is TGTGCCAGCAGCTTAGACGGGGGTAGCTCCTACGAGCAGTACTTC.

This chain joins TRBV5-1 and TRBJ1-5; 7 bases line up with TRBD1. The junction had 4 bases not matched to a gene; V was cut back by 1 base and J by 9 bases. The germline V gene has CDR1 SGHRS and CDR2 YFSETQ. This CDR3 region has 13 residues. The CDR3 loop is CASSLTGEMPQHF. CDR3 DNA: TGCGCCAGCAGCTTGACAGGGGAAATGCCCCAGCATTTT.